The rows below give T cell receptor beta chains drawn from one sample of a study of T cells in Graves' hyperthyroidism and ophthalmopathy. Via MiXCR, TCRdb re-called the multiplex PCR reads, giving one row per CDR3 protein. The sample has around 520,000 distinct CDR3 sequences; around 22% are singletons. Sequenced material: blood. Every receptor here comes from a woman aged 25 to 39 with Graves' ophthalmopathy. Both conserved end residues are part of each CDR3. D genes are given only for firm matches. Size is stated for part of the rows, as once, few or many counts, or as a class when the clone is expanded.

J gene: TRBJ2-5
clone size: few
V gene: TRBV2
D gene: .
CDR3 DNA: TGTGCCAGCGCATGGGTCCGGGAGACCCAGTACTTC
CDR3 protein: CASAWVRETQYF

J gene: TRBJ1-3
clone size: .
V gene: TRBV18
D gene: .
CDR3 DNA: TGTGCCAGCTCGACGACCAGCGACTCTGGAAACACCATATATTTT
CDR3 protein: CASSTTSDSGNTIYF

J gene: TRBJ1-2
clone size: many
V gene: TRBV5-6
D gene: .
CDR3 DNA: TGTGCCAGCAGCTTGTCGGGGTACTATGGCTACACCTTC
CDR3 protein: CASSLSGYYGYTF

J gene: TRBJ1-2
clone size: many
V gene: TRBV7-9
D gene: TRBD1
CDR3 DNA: TGTGCCAGCAGCCGACAGGGCGGCTACACCTTC
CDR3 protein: CASSRQGGYTF

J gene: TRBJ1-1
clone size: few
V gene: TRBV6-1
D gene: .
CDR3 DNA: TGTGCCAGCCCAGACGGCACTGAAGCTTTCTTT
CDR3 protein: CASPDGTEAFF

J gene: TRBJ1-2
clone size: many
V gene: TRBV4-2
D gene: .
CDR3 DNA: TGTGCCAGCAGCCAAGCAGTTCTGGACGGTGGCTACACCTTC
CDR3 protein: CASSQAVLDGGYTF

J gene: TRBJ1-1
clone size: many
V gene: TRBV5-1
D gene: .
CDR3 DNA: TGCGCCAGCAGCTTGGCTTATCGAGGGGCTGGGAACACTGAAGCTTTCTTT
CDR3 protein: CASSLAYRGAGNTEAFF

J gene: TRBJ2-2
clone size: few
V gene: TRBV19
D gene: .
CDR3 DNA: TGTGCCAGTATTGCCCAGACCGGGGCCGGGGAGCTGTTTTTT
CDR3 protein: CASIAQTGAGELFF

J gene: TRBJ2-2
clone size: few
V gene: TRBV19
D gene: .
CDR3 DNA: TGTGCCAGCACATTCGGGGGCCTGATGGCCGGGGAGCTGTTTTTT
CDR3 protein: CASTFGGLMAGELFF

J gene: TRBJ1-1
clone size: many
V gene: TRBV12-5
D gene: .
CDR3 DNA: TGTGCTAGTGGGCTGGACGGCCGAGCTGAAGCTTTCTTT
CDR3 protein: CASGLDGRAEAFF